The 2 T cell receptor beta chains below were found in one sample sequenced in a study of T-cell memory formation after mild COVID-19. TCRdb re-derived calls from the 5' RACE reads in MiXCR, one entry per CDR3 protein. Of 100,000 to 150,000 distinct CDR3 sequences listed, about a sixth are singletons. The sequenced material came from PBMCs or a T cell subset sorted from them (not recorded which). Receptors originate from a young man who had mild COVID-19 (a few samples of this study predate the infection). Cell type and time point are not known.

This clonotype has a count of ten or more. The chain carries TRBV29-1 and TRBJ2-5, with unresolved D. V lost 3 bases, J lost 5 bases, and 13 bases lay in between. The CDR3 has 13 amino acids. From germline, CDR1 is SQVTM and CDR2 ANQGSEA. The CDR3 DNA is TGCAGCGTTGATATCATAGGGCTGGAGACCCAGTACTTC. Its translation is CSVDIIGLETQYF.

This clonotype was seen only a few times. V usage is TRBV3-1 and J usage is TRBJ1-1, with a tentative D call TRBD1 (5 bases). The V gene's germline CDR1 is LGHDT and CDR2 YNNKEL (reference sequence). V was pared by 4 bases and J by 1 base, with 13 bases between. This CDR3 comprises 15 residues. CDR3: CASSPRIGGNTEAFF. CDR3 nucleotides: TGTGCCAGCAGCCCTCGGATCGGGGGGAACACTGAAGCTTTCTTT.